The T cell receptor beta chain described here comes from a study of control samples from healthy donors and cancer patients. The repertoire was sequenced with immunoSEQ multiplex PCR; TCRdb's copy has only in-frame clones and lacks some. The repertoire holds about 180,000 clones, approximately 91% seen once, with around 2.2% in the top ten. The CDR3 loop spans 12 amino acids. Losses at the gene ends were 5 bases for V and 5 bases for J; bases not matched to a gene: 2. Germline assignment: CDR1 SNHLY and CDR2 FYNNEI. Sequences were obtained from blood. This sequence was found in a woman aged 40 to 50 in good health. The V gene is TRBV2, the J gene TRBJ1-1, with 7 bases lining up with TRBD1. The CDR3 DNA reads as TGTGCCAGCAGTCCACAGGGGACTGAAGCTTTCTTT. Translation gives CASSPQGTEAFF.